In this sample, the clone carrying this T cell receptor (beta chain) turned up many times. Its antigen is as yet unknown. No fewer than 6.5 million PBMCs went into each sample. Total RNA amounts of at least 6 micrograms were extracted per sample. V gave up 0 bases and J gave up 5 bases, with 16 bases separating them. The CDR3 consists of 15 residues. Germline CDR1 is DFQATT and CDR2 is SNEGSKA (reference sequence). The sample originates from a study of blood T cells in healthy people across ages. Study context: Template switching retrieved approximately one barcoded beta molecule for each two T cells.

Combining a sample-barcoded 5' primer with a J-beta primer mix, a second PCR ran for about 7 to 11 cycles. TCRdb called the 5' RACE reads again in MiXCR, with one record for every CDR3 protein. The sample has under 850,000 distinct CDR3 sequences, roughly 40% seen once. Study-wide findings and caveats: The donors' CMV status was not determined, possibly confounding changes in expanded clonotypes.

The rearrangement uses TRBV20-1 and TRBJ2-5, with D perhaps matching TRBD2 (5 bases). The sequenced sample consisted of blood. The source of this sequence is a young man in good health. CDR3 DNA sequence: TGCAGTGCTAGAGAGCCGACACGAGGGAAGGAGACCCAGTACTTC. It encodes CSAREPTRGKETQYF.